What follows are 23 T cell receptor beta chains derived from one specimen sequenced in a study of cytotoxic CD8 clonotypes in ibrutinib-treated CLL. Assay: immunoSEQ multiplex PCR; the TCRdb copy retains only in-frame clones and omits some. The sample has around 53,000 clones, approximately 50% seen once; the top ten hold around 25%. Sequenced material: PBMCs, taken at disease progression, from a patient treated with ibrutinib. The receptors derive from a human donor with chronic lymphocytic leukemia.

The V and J genes are TRBV25-1 and TRBJ2-1, with 12 nucleotides matching TRBD2. The V and J ends lost 2 bases and 3 bases, in that order; junction bases with no gene match: 5. The CDR3 spans 17 residues. CDR1 is MGHDK and CDR2 is SYGVNS in the germline V gene. The DNA of the CDR3 is TGTGCCAGCAGTGAACAGCTAGCGGGGGGGCACTACAATGAGCAGTTCTTC. It is translated as CASSEQLAGGHYNEQFF.

V and J are TRBV20-1 and TRBJ2-5, with D unclear. This CDR3 is built from 11 residues. Germline V gene data show CDR1 as DFQATT and CDR2 as SNEGSKA (reference sequence). Deletions cut 6 bases from V and 5 bases from J, with 10 bases between. CDR3 nucleotides: TGCAGTGCAACCCTTAGGGAGACCCAGTACTTC. This translates into CSATLRETQYF.

The V gene is TRBV25-1, the J gene TRBJ1-3; TRBD1 aligns across 8 bases. J gave up 3 bases and V 7 bases, and 8 bases lay outside the gene matches. This CDR3 has 15 amino acids. In germline, CDR1 is MGHDK, CDR2 SYGVNS. The CDR3 here is CASTVTGVGGNTIYF. The CDR3, as DNA: TGTGCCAGCACTGTGACAGGGGTAGGTGGAAACACCATATATTTT.

The CDR3 loop reads CASSLTGRADTQYF. The CDR3 coding sequence is TGCGCCAGCAGCTTGACAGGTCGAGCAGATACGCAGTATTTT. The chain couples TRBV5-1 to TRBJ2-3; tentative D call: TRBD1 (5 bases). Germline assignment: CDR1 SGHRS and CDR2 YFSETQ. This CDR3 region has 14 residues. V lost 1 base, J lost 4 bases, and 10 bases lay in between.

The chain carries TRBV6-1 and TRBJ1-6; D is undetermined. CDR3 length equals 12 residues. From germline, CDR1 is MNHNS and CDR2 SASEGT. V was pared by 7 bases and J by 7 bases, with 8 bases between. For the CDR3, the DNA is TGTGCCAGCACTTTAGGAAATTCACCCCTCCACTTT. Translation gives CASTLGNSPLHF.

The rearrangement links TRBV19 to TRBJ2-5; 7 nucleotides line up with TRBD1. CDR3 length: 17 amino acids. Per the germline V gene, CDR1 is LNHDA and CDR2 is SQIVND (reference sequence). The junction had 11 bases not matched to a gene; V was cut back by 2 bases and J by 2 bases. CDR3 in amino acids: CASSIKFGTVIQETQYF. Here the CDR3 DNA reads TGTGCCAGTAGTATAAAATTCGGGACAGTGATTCAAGAGACCCAGTACTTC.

This chain connects TRBV7-2 to TRBJ2-3; D perhaps matches TRBD1 (6 bases). The CDR3 extends over 13 amino acids. The V and J ends lost 1 base and 11 bases respectively, with 13 bases between them. Germline CDR1 and CDR2: SGHTA and FQGNSA. CDR3 in amino acids: CASSLDLPGQQYF. The CDR3 bases are TGTGCCAGCAGCTTAGACCTACCGGGACAGCAGTATTTT. Full variable domain (rest looked up from reference TRBV7-2 and TRBJ2-3): GAGVSQSPSNKVTEKGKDVELRCDPISGHTALYWYRQSLGQGLEFLIYFQGNSAPDKSGLPSDRFSAERTGGSVSTLTIQRTQQEDSAVYLCASSLDLPGQQYFGPGTRLTVL.

The genes are TRBV25-1 and TRBJ2-7; the match to TRBD2 covers 7 bases. From germline, CDR1 is MGHDK and CDR2 SYGVNS. This CDR3 is built from 15 residues. Unmatched junction bases numbered 7, after V lost 5 bases and J lost 0 bases. The CDR3 is CASSPRGTISYEQYF. The CDR3 bases are TGTGCCAGCAGTCCAAGAGGGACTATCTCCTACGAGCAGTACTTC.

The chain uses TRBV10-3 and TRBJ2-1, with D maybe TRBD2 (6 bases). CDR1 and CDR2 (germline): ENHRY, SYGVKD. CDR3 length equals 15 residues. V lost 7 bases and J 4 bases, leaving 17 bases between the germline ends. CDR3 nucleotides: TGTGCCATCACCCCTAGCGAGGGCGCGTACAATGAGCAGTTCTTC. Translated: CAITPSEGAYNEQFF.

This clone was seen only a few times. The CDR3 sequence: CASHRGLGSPLHF. CDR3 bases: TGTGCCAGTCACAGGGGGCTAGGGTCACCCCTCCACTTT. The chain recombines TRBV28 with TRBJ1-6; 9 positions match TRBD1. This CDR3 spans 13 amino acids. The V gene's germline CDR1 is MDHEN and CDR2 SYDVKM. The ends lost 9 bases at V and 10 bases at J; junction bases unmatched: 7. The complete variable domain, with remaining parts taken from reference TRBV28 and TRBJ1-6, reads DVKVTQSSRYLVKRTGEKVFLECVQDMDHENMFWYRQDPGLGLRLIYFSYDVKMKEKGDIPEGYSVSREKKERFSLILESASTNQTSMYLCASHRGLGSPLHFGNGTRLTVT.

This chain connects TRBV6-5 to TRBJ1-5, with D unresolved. The CDR3 contains 15 residues. V dropped 2 bases and J dropped 2 bases, with 10 bases sitting between them. The germline V gene encodes CDR1 MNHEY and CDR2 SVGAGI. Here the CDR3 reads CASSYTGGRNQPQHF. The CDR3 DNA is TGTGCCAGCAGTTACACGGGTGGGCGCAATCAGCCCCAGCATTTT.

V gene TRBV5-1 combines with J gene TRBJ1-5; D gene unclear. The V end lost 0 bases, the J end lost 11 bases, and 12 bases lay between the germline ends. This CDR3 contains 13 residues. Germline V gives CDR1 SGHRS, CDR2 YFSETQ. DNA of the CDR3: TGCGCCAGCAGCTTGGAGGCCGGTCGGGCCCAGCATTTT. It specifies CASSLEAGRAQHF.

V gene TRBV30 combines with J gene TRBJ2-1; D uncertain. The V end lost 0 bases, the J end lost 6 bases, and 3 bases lay between the germline ends. The V gene's germline CDR1 is GTSNPN and CDR2 SVGIG (reference sequence). The CDR3 is 11 amino acids. Here the CDR3 DNA reads TGTGCCTGGAGTGTCGTCAATGAGCAGTTCTTC. Its translation is CAWSVVNEQFF.

The gene calls are TRBV30 and TRBJ1-1; TRBD1 might be the D (5 bases). V shed 1 base and J shed 0 bases, with 6 bases lying between them. The CDR3 covers 13 residues. Germline V gene sequence: CDR1 GTSNPN, CDR2 SVGIG (reference sequence). The DNA of the CDR3 is TGTGCCTGGAGTGGACAGCTGAACACTGAAGCTTTCTTT. It translates to CAWSGQLNTEAFF.

This clone has more than one count but fewer than ten. The chain joins TRBV2 to TRBJ2-7, with 13 bases aligning to TRBD2. Germline CDR1 SNHLY, CDR2 FYNNEI. This CDR3 has 14 amino acids. V lost 8 bases to trimming and J lost 6 bases; unmatched junction nucleotides: 7. This CDR3 reads CASALAGGPPEQYF. CDR3 coding DNA: TGTGCCAGCGCACTAGCGGGAGGGCCCCCCGAGCAGTACTTC.

The rearrangement uses TRBV4-3 and TRBJ1-5, with D possibly being TRBD1 (5 bases). Germline CDR1 LGHNA, CDR2 YSLEER. V lost 2 bases and J lost 4, with 6 bases in between. CDR3 length equals 13 residues. CDR3 nucleotide sequence: TGCGCCAGCAGCCAAAACAGGAATCAGCCCCAGCATTTT. This gives the protein CASSQNRNQPQHF.

A few counts support this clone. V is TRBV11-3 and J is TRBJ1-3; 7 nucleotides agree with TRBD1. CDR3 length: 17 residues. V lost 5 bases to trimming and J lost 0 bases; unmatched junction nucleotides: 10. Germline assignment: CDR1 SGHNT and CDR2 YENEEA. Here the CDR3 reads CASSAPRGRDSGNTIYF. The CDR3 nucleotides read TGTGCCAGCAGCGCCCCAAGGGGGCGCGACTCTGGAAACACCATATATTTT.

The V gene is TRBV11-2, the J gene TRBJ2-7; D possibly corresponds to TRBD2 (6 bases). Germline CDR1 reads SGHAT; CDR2 reads FQNNGV. V was pared by 5 bases and J by 3 bases, with 14 bases between. This CDR3 comprises 14 residues. The CDR3 DNA reads as TGTGCCAGCAGCCCCCCCGGGAGAGGCTACGAGCAGTACTTC. Protein product: CASSPPGRGYEQYF.

In nucleotides, the CDR3 is TGTGCCATCGACAACAATCAGCCCCAGCATTTT. Translating gives CAIDNNQPQHF. The V gene is TRBV6-5, the J gene TRBJ1-5; D not certain. With 10 bases removed from V and 3 bases from J, the gap between germline ends came to 7 bases. CDR1 and CDR2 (germline): MNHEY, SVGAGI. CDR3 length: 11 residues.

The genes are TRBV29-1 and TRBJ2-5; D is perhaps TRBD2 (7 bases). Germline V gene sequence: CDR1 SQVTM, CDR2 ANQGSEA. This CDR3 is 13 amino acids long. V was clipped by 3 bases and J by 5 bases, with 13 bases between them. CDR3 coding DNA: TGCAGCGTTGATCGCAGGGGAGGGGAGACCCAGTACTTC. Translating it yields CSVDRRGGETQYF. The variable domain in full, completed from reference TRBV29-1 and TRBJ2-5, reads SAVISQKPSRDICQRGTSLTIQCQVDSQVTMMFWYRQQPGQSLTLIATANQGSEATYESGFVIDKFPISRPNLTFSTLTVSNMSPEDSSIYLCSVDRRGGETQYFGPGTRLLVL.

The chain couples TRBV25-1 to TRBJ2-1; TRBD1 agrees at 7 bases. CDR1 is MGHDK and CDR2 is SYGVNS in the germline V gene. The V and J ends lost 2 bases and 9 bases, in that order; junction bases with no gene match: 4. CDR3 length: 13 amino acids. The CDR3 nucleotides read TGTGCCAGCAGTGAAGAGGGGGCGCTTGAGCAGTTCTTC. Translating it yields CASSEEGALEQFF.

This rearrangement joins TRBV7-2 to TRBJ2-3; maybe TRBD2 (6 bases). CDR3 length: 16 amino acids. V lost 4 bases, J lost 6 bases, and 20 bases lay in between. Germline CDR1 is SGHTA and CDR2 is FQGNSA. CDR3 nucleotides: TGTGCCAGCAGCTCACCCGCTAGCGAGATATCGGATACGCAGTATTTT. Encoded protein: CASSSPASEISDTQYF.

CDR3 in amino acids: CAWSHDRFYGYTF. The CDR3 DNA is TGTGCCTGGAGTCATGACAGATTCTATGGCTACACCTTC. The V gene is TRBV30, the J gene TRBJ1-2; possibly TRBD1 for D (5 bases). CDR1 and CDR2 from the germline V gene are GTSNPN and SVGIG (reference sequence). The CDR3 loop spans 13 amino acids. Trimming left V 2 bases short and J 4 bases short, with 11 bases between.